A single sample is the source of the 6 T cell receptor beta chains below, sequenced in a study of T cells in tuberculosis. Here immunoSEQ multiplex PCR was the method, and the copy in TCRdb shows in-frame clones only, minus some. The data contain over 35,000 clones, roughly 96% of them singletons. Sample: PBMCs. The receptor set was obtained from a donor aged 10 to 29 with latent tuberculosis or without tuberculosis infection.

The CDR3 sequence: CASSFSESPLHF. As DNA, the CDR3 is TGTGCCAGCAGTTTTTCGGAGTCACCCCTCCACTTT. The rearrangement links TRBV27 to TRBJ1-6; no firm D call. The V end lost 3 bases, the J end lost 10 bases, and 7 bases lay between the germline ends. This CDR3 contains 12 residues. Germline CDR1 reads MNHEY; CDR2 reads SMNVEV (reference sequence).

The chain employs TRBV15 and TRBJ1-2; 9 bases match TRBD1. The CDR3 sequence is 13 residues long. CDR1 LNHNV and CDR2 YYDKDF come from the germline V gene (reference sequence). V trimming: 5 bases; J trimming: 4 bases; junction bases outside the gene matches: 2. DNA of the CDR3: TGTGCCACCAGCGAGACAGGGGGCTATGGCTACACCTTC. Its protein product is CATSETGGYGYTF. Drawing the rest from reference TRBV15 and TRBJ1-2, the complete variable domain is DAMVIQNPRYQVTQFGKPVTLSCSQTLNHNVMYWYQQKSSQAPKLLFHYYDKDFNNEADTPDNFQSRRPNTSFCFLDIRSPGLGDTAMYLCATSETGGYGYTFGSGTRLTVV.

The CDR3 here is CASSSLPGQLSATNEKLFF. DNA for the CDR3: TGTGCCAGCAGTTCACTCCCGGGACAGCTAAGTGCAACTAATGAAAAACTGTTTTTT. The J gene is TRBJ1-4, the V gene TRBV28; 7 bases match TRBD1. The CDR3 extends over 19 amino acids. The V gene end was trimmed by 4 bases and the J gene end by 0 bases; junction bases not matched to a gene: 14. The germline CDR1 and CDR2 sequences are MDHEN and SYDVKM.

V usage is TRBV10-3 and J usage is TRBJ2-1; 11 nucleotides agree with TRBD2. From germline, CDR1 is ENHRY and CDR2 SYGVKD. The V segment lost 6 bases and the J segment 6 bases; nucleotides outside the gene matches: 16. The CDR3 is 18 residues long. CDR3 in DNA: TGTGCCATCAGAGAACACAATAGCGGGGGGGCCTTAATCAATGAGCAGTTCTTC. It codes for CAIREHNSGGALINEQFF.

V and J are TRBV19 and TRBJ2-2; 8 positions match TRBD1. Trimming took 8 bases from V and 1 from J; bases not matched to a gene: 6. Germline V lookup: CDR1 LNHDA, CDR2 SQIVND (reference sequence). The CDR3 extends over 15 amino acids. The CDR3 protein is CASHFDRGNTGELFF. The CDR3 DNA follows: TGTGCCAGTCATTTTGACAGGGGGAACACCGGGGAGCTGTTTTTT. The variable domain in full, with the rest retrieved from reference TRBV19 and TRBJ2-2, is DGGITQSPKYLFRKEGQNVTLSCEQNLNHDAMYWYRQDPGQGLRLIYYSQIVNDFQKGDIAEGYSVSREKKESFPLTVTSAQKNPTAFYLCASHFDRGNTGELFFGEGSRLTVL.

The chain carries TRBV7-3 and TRBJ2-5; TRBD1 is a possible D gene (5 bases). This CDR3 comprises 13 residues. Germline values: CDR1 SGHTA, CDR2 FQGTGA. Trimming shortened V by 5 bases and J by 3 bases, and 10 bases separated the two germline ends. Written as DNA, the CDR3 is TGTGCCAGCAGCCTCGTAGGGGAAGAGACCCAGTACTTC. This codes for CASSLVGEETQYF.